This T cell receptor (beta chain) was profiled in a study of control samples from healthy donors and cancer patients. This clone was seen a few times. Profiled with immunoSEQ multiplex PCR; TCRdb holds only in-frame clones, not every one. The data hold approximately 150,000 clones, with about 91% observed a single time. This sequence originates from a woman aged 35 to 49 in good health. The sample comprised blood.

The CDR3 DNA is TGTGCCAGCAGCCACGGACAGGGGGCCCTGAACACTGAAGCTTTCTTT. Amino acids: CASSHGQGALNTEAFF. The rearrangement uses TRBV7-9 and TRBJ1-1; 11 bases map to TRBD1. The germline gives CDR1 SEHNR, CDR2 FQNEAQ (reference sequence). The CDR3 covers 16 residues. The V and J ends lost 5 bases and 0 bases, in that order; junction bases with no gene match: 5.